This record looks at one T cell receptor beta chain sequence and its context. Its antigen remains unknown. Unique molecular identifiers were used to barcode this TCRbeta library. TCRdb itself ran the PCR reads through MiXCR, one entry per CDR3 protein. The data show almost 250,000 distinct CDR3 sequences, roughly 23% seen once. The sample is drawn from a study of T-cell reconstitution after alpha-beta-depleted transplantation in children. General study results and limits: Where some patients showed high TCRbeta diversity at day 60, it came from recipient T cells and thymic progenitors that had survived. A year post-transplant, T-cell counts and diversity derived mostly from newly produced T cells. By about two months after transplant, alpha-beta T cells reportedly arose from several hundred graft clones that had expanded.

The CDR3 contains 14 residues. CDR1 and CDR2 (germline): SGHVS, FNYEAQ. V was clipped by 3 bases and J by 11 bases, with 19 bases between them. The sequence derives from a girl aged 2 to 10 with Fanconi anemia, due to receive a stem cell transplant. This chain links TRBV7-6 with TRBJ2-5; possibly TRBD1 or TRBD2 for D (5 bases each). The sequenced sample was PBMCs, obtained before TCRalphabeta/CD19-depleted stem cell transplant. The CDR3 is CASSFEWDEATQYF. In nucleotides, the CDR3 is TGTGCCAGCAGCTTCGAATGGGACGAAGCAACTCAGTACTTC.